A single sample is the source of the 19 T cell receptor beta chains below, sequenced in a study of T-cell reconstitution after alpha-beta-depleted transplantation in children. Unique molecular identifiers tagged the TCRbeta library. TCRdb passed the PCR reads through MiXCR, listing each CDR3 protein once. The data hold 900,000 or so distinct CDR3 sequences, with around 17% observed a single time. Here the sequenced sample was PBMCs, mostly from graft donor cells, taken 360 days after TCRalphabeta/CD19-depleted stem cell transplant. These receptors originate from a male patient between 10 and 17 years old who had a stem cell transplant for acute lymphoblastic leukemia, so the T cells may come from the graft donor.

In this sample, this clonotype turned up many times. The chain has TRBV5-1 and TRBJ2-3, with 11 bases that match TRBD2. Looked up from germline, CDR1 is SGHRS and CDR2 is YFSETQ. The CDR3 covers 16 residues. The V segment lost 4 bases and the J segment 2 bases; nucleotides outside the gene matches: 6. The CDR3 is CASSAIAGGLTDTQYF. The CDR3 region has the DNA TGCGCCAGCAGCGCCATAGCGGGAGGGCTCACAGATACGCAGTATTTT. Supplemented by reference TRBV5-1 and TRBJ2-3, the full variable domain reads KAGVTQTPRYLIKTRGQQVTLSCSPISGHRSVSWYQQTPGQGLQFLFEYFSETQRNKGNFPGRFSGRQFSNSRSEMNVSTLELGDSALYLCASSAIAGGLTDTQYFGPGTRLTVL.

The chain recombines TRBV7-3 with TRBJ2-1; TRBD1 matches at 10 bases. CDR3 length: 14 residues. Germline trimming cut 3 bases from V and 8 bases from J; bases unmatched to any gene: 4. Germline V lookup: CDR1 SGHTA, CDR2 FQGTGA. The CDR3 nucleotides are TGTGCCAGCAGCTTGGGACAGGGGTGGGATGAGCAGTTCTTC. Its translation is CASSLGQGWDEQFF.

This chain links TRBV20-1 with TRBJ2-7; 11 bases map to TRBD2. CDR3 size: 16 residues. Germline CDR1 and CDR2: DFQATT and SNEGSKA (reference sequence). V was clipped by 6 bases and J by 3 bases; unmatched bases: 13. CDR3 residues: CSAATSGDFWRYEQYF. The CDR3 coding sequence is TGCAGTGCCGCGACTAGCGGGGACTTCTGGCGCTACGAGCAGTACTTC.

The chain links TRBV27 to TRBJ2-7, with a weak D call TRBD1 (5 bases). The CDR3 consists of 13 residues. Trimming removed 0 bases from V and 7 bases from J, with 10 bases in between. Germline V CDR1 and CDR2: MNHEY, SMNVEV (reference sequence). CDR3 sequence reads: CASSLSRVGEQYF. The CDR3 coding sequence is TGTGCCAGCAGTTTATCCAGGGTCGGGGAGCAGTACTTC.

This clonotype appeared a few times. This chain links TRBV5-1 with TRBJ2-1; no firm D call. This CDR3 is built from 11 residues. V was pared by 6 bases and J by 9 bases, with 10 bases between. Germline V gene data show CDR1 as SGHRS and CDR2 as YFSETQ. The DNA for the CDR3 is TGCGCCAGCATCCAACACGGTGAGCAGTTCTTC. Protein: CASIQHGEQFF. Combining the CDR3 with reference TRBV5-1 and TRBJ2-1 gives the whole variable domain KAGVTQTPRYLIKTRGQQVTLSCSPISGHRSVSWYQQTPGQGLQFLFEYFSETQRNKGNFPGRFSGRQFSNSRSEMNVSTLELGDSALYLCASIQHGEQFFGPGTRLTVL.

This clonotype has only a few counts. CDR3 sequence: CASSFWSGSSYEQYF. The CDR3 DNA reads as TGTGCCAGCAGCTTTTGGAGCGGGAGCTCCTACGAGCAGTACTTC. The chain combines TRBV11-1 with TRBJ2-7; 8 bases align to TRBD2. The trim removed 3 bases at V and 0 bases at J, leaving 4 bases unmatched. Per germline, CDR1 SGHAT and CDR2 FQDESV (reference sequence). The CDR3 consists of 15 residues.

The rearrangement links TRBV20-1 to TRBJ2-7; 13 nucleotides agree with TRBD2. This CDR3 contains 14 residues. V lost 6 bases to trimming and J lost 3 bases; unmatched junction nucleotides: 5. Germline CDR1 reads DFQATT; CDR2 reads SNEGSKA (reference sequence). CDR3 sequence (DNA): TGCAGTGCGAATGGACTAGCGGGAGACTACGAGCAGTACTTC. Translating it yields CSANGLAGDYEQYF.

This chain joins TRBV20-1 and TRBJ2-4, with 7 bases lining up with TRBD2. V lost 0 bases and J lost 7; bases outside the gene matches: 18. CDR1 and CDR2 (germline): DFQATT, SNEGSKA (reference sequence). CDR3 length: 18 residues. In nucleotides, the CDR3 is TGCAGTGCTAGAGACCCCCAGGGTTTTGGGGGAGGGGTTAACATTCAGTACTTC. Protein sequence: CSARDPQGFGGGVNIQYF.

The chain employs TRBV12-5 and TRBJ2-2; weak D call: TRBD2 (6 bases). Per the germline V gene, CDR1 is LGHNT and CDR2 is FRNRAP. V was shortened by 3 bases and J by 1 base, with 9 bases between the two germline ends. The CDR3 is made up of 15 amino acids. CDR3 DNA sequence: TGTGCTAGTGGTTTTCGGGGGATGAACACCGGGGAGCTGTTTTTT. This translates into CASGFRGMNTGELFF.

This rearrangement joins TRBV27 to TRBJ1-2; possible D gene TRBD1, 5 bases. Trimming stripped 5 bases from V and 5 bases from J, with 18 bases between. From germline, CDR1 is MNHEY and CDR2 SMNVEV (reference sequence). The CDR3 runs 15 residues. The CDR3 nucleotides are TGTGCCAGCAGTCCTGATAGGGGAGTTGGGTATGGCTACACCTTC. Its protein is CASSPDRGVGYGYTF.

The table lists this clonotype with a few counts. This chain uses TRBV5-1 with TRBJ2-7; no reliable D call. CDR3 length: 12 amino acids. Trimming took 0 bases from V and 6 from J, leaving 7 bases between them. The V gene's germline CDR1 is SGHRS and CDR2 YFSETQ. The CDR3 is CASSLEFGEQYF. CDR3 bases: TGCGCCAGCAGCTTGGAGTTCGGCGAGCAGTACTTC.

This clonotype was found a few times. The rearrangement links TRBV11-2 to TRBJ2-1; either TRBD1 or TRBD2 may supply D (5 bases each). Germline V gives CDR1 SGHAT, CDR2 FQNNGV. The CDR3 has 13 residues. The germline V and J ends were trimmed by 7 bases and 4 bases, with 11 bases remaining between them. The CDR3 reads CASTSGPYNEQFF. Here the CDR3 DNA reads TGTGCCAGCACCTCGGGACCTTACAATGAGCAGTTCTTC.

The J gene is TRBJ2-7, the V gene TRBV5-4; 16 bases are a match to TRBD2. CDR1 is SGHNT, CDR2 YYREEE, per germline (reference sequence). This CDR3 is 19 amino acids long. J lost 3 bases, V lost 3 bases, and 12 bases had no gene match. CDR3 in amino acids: CASSSSGTSGREGYYEQYF. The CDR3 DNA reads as TGTGCCAGCAGCTCCTCCGGGACTAGCGGGAGGGAGGGGTACTACGAGCAGTACTTC.

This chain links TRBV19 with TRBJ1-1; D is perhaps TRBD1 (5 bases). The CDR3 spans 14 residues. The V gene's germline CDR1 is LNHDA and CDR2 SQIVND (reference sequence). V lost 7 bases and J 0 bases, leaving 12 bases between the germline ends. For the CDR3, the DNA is TGTGCCAGTATCCCCGGGACGGTGAACACTGAAGCTTTCTTT. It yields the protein CASIPGTVNTEAFF.

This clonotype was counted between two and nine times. This CDR3 is CASSFGGIAKNIQYF. CDR3 coding DNA: TGTGCCAGCAGCTTCGGCGGGATAGCCAAAAACATTCAGTACTTC. This rearrangement joins TRBV7-6 to TRBJ2-4, with D possibly being TRBD2 (6 bases). V shed 3 bases and J shed 0 bases, with 9 bases lying between them. The CDR3 runs to 15 residues. CDR1 and CDR2 (germline): SGHVS, FNYEAQ.

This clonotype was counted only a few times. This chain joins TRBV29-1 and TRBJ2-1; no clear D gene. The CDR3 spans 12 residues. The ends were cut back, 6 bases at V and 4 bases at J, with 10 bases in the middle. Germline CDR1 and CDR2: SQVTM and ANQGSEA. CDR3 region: CSVLLGYNEQFF. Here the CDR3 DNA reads TGCAGCGTCTTGCTCGGGTACAATGAGCAGTTCTTC.

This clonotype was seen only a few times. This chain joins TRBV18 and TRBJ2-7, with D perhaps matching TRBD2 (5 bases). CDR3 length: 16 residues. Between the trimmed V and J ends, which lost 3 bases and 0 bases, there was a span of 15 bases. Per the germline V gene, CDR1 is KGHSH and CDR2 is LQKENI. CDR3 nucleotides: TGTGCCAGCTCACCGACCCCGGGGAAGCTCTCCTACGAGCAGTACTTC. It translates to CASSPTPGKLSYEQYF.

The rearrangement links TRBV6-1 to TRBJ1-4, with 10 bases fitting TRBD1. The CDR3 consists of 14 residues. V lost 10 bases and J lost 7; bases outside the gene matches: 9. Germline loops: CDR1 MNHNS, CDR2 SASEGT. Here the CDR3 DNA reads TGTGCCACCGGACAGGGGGGAAGAAGTGAAAAACTGTTTTTT. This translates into CATGQGGRSEKLFF.

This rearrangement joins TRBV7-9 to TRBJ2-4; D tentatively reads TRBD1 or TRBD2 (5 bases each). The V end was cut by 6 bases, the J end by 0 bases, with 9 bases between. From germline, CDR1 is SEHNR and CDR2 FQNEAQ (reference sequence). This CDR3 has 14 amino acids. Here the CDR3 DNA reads TGTGCCAGCAGTACCGGGACAGCCAAAAACATTCAGTACTTC. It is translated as CASSTGTAKNIQYF.